This T cell receptor (beta chain) was captured by sequencing in a study of T cell repertoires in cytomegalovirus infection. About the study: A matching HLA type, together with CMV infection, was signaled by public TCR beta signatures. Notes on the study in general: In two of eight donors, the top clonotype was HLA-C-restricted CMV-specific. Totalled public TCR beta family frequency picked out people who carried CMV plus the relevant HLA.

The junction had 6 bases not matched to a gene; V was cut back by 0 bases and J by 0 bases. The CDR3 runs to 18 residues. From germline, CDR1 is SGHTA and CDR2 FQGTGA. This clonotype was picked up a small number of times. What it recognizes is unknown. TCRdb ran MiXCR on the reads and lists one entry per CDR3 protein. The data contain approximately 500,000 distinct CDR3 sequences, approximately 10% of them singletons. The sequencing input was PBMCs. The TCR comes from a human donor in good health (CMV status not recorded). Some clones in this sample may be carry-over from other donors' samples. The chain has TRBV7-3 and TRBJ2-1; 9 nucleotides agree with TRBD2. Written as DNA, the CDR3 is TGTGCCAGCAGCTTAACAGGACTAGCGCAGAGCTCCTACAATGAGCAGTTCTTC. This sequence encodes CASSLTGLAQSSYNEQFF.